A selection of T cell receptor beta chains follows, all from one sample in a study of CD4+ T cells in melanoma. Some clones are missing from TCRdb's copy, which holds only in-frame ones; the method was immunoSEQ multiplex PCR. The sample lists about 140,000 clones, 80% to 95% occurring once. Receptors originate from a human donor with melanoma. Both conserved end residues are part of each CDR3. Fields, in order: clone size, V gene, CDR3 length, J gene, CDR3 protein. Only part of the rows carry a size: once, few, many, or a class if the clone is expanded.

>.|TRBV27|15|TRBJ1-2
CASSDGDRGWLGYTF
>.|TRBV9|16|TRBJ1-2
CASSSQGAGKDYGYTF
>.|TRBV19|17|TRBJ2-7
CASTPVVSGTGAYEQYF
>.|TRBV7-6|15|TRBJ2-3
CASSPNRLPTDTQYF
>once|TRBV19|15|TRBJ1-4
CASSIAGTGKEKLFF
>.|TRBV11-2|15|TRBJ2-1
CASSLSQPGRNEQFF
>.|TRBV18|13|TRBJ2-5
CASSPPVQETQYF
>few|TRBV29-1|13|TRBJ1-5
CSAGQGASQPQHF
>.|TRBV5-1|15|TRBJ1-1
CASSLGQTSNTEAFF
>.|TRBV7-2|16|TRBJ2-1
CASTARGGSSYNEQFF
>.|TRBV19|13|TRBJ2-3
CASSQSARDTQYF
>few|TRBV5-1|15|TRBJ2-7
CASSESGGYSYEQYF
>.|TRBV27|15|TRBJ2-1
CASSFGGGSYNEQFF
>.|TRBV5-4|15|TRBJ1-4
CASSSGTERGEKLFF
>.|TRBV15|18|TRBJ2-3
CATSKRTSSGGAGDTQYF
>.|TRBV7-6|14|TRBJ1-2
CASSPNQGTYGYTF
>.|TRBV27|14|TRBJ2-7
CASSLSVTSYEQYF